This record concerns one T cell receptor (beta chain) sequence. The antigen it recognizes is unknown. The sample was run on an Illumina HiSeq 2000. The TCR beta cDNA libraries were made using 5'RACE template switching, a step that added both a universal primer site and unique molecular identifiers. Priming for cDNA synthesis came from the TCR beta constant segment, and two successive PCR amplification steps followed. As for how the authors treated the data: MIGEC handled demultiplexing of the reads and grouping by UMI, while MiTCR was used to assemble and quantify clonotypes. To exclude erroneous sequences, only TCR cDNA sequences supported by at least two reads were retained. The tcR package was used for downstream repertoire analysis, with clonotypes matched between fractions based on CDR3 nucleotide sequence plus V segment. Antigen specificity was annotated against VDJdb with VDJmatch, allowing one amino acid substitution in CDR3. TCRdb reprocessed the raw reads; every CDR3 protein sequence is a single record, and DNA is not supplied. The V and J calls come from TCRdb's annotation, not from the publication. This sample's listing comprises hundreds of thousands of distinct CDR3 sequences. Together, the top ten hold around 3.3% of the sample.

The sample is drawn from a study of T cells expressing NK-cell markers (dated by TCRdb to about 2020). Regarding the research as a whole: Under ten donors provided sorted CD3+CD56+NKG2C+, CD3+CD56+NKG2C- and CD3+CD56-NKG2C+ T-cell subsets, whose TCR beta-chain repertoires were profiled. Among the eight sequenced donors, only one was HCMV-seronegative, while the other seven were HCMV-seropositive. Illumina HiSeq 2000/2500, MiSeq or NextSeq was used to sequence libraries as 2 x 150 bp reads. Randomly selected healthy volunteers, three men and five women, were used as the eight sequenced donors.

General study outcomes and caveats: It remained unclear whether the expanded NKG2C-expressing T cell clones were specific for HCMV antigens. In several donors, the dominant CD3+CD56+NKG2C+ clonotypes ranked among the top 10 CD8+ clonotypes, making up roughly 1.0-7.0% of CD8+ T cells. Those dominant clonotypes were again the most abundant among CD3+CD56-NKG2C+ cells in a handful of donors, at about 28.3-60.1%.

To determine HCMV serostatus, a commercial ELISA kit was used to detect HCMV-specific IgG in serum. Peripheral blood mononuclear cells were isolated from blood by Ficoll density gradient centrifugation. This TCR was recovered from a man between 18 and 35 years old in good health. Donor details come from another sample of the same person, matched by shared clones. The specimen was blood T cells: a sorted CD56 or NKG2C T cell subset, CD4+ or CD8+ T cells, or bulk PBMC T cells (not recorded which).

The CDR3 reads CSATPGLDTQYF. In this chain, TRBV20-1 is recombined with TRBJ2-3; the TRBD1 assignment by TCRdb is unverifiable without DNA. Spanning cysteine to phenylalanine, the CDR3 consists of 12 amino acids. No DNA appears here. CDR1 DFQATT and CDR2 SNEGSKA were looked up in the germline V gene (reference sequence).